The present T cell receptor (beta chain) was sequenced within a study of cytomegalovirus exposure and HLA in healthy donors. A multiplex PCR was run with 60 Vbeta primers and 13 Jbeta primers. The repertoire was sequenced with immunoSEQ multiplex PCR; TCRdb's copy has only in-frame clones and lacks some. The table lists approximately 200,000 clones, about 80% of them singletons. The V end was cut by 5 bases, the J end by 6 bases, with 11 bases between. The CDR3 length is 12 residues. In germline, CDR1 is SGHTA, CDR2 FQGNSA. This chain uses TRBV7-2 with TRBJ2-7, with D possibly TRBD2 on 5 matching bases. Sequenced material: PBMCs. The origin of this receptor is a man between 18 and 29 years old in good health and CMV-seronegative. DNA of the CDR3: TGTGCCAGCAGCCGTGGGGAGTCCGAGCAGTACTTC. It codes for CASSRGESEQYF.